This T cell receptor beta chain derives from a study of T-cell reconstitution after alpha-beta-depleted transplantation in children. Study-level points and caveats: A year post-transplant, T-cell counts and diversity derived mostly from newly produced T cells. Expanded clones from the graft, numbering several hundred, reportedly supplied alpha-beta T cells about two months after transplant. There were some patients whose high TCRbeta diversity at day 60 came from surviving recipient T cells and thymic progenitors.

The table lists this clonotype with many counts. Its specificity is not known. TCRbeta library preparation incorporated unique molecular identifiers. TCRdb re-called the PCR reads through MiXCR, storing one row per CDR3 protein. The data show tens of thousands of distinct CDR3 sequences, nearly 6.5% seen once. CDR3 size: 11 residues. Trimming took 4 bases from V and 3 from J, leaving 7 bases between them. Germline V lookup: CDR1 DFQATT, CDR2 SNEGSKA (reference sequence). This specimen was peripheral blood, taken 60 days after TCRalphabeta/CD19-depleted stem cell transplant. The sequence derives from a child younger than two who had a stem cell transplant for acute myeloid leukemia, so the T cells may come from the graft donor. This rearrangement joins TRBV20-1 to TRBJ2-7, with D unresolved. This CDR3 reads CSANQFYEQYF. The CDR3 nucleotides are TGCAGTGCTAATCAGTTCTACGAGCAGTACTTC.